The 20 T cell receptor beta chains in this list originate from one sample, sequenced in a study of PD-1 blockade in classical Hodgkin lymphoma. Repertoires were generated with immunoSEQ multiplex PCR, while TCRdb's copy carries only in-frame clones and drops some. The sample shows about 6,800 clones, around 64% of them seen only once. Time point in this sample: cycle 4 day 1 (C4D1), after 5 to 7 weeks of nivolumab. There was relapse after autologous stem cell transplantation in every patient, and there was variation in brentuximab vedotin exposure. Investigators obtained CD8+ T cells from thawed PBMCs by magnetic negative selection. The source was CD8+ T cells from blood, collected before the fourth cycle of nivolumab. Every receptor here comes from a human donor with classical Hodgkin lymphoma.

The chain recombines TRBV27 with TRBJ1-5, with 8 nucleotides matching TRBD1. V was pared by 5 bases and J by 3 bases, with 6 bases of the junction left unmatched. Germline values: CDR1 MNHEY, CDR2 SMNVEV (reference sequence). This CDR3 contains 15 residues. The chain's CDR3 is CASSTLTGVNQPQHF. CDR3 bases: TGTGCCAGCAGTACCCTGACAGGGGTCAATCAGCCCCAGCATTTT.

This chain connects TRBV6-5 to TRBJ2-5, with 10 bases lining up with TRBD1. With 2 bases clipped from V and 5 bases from J, the junction kept 8 bases outside the gene matches. The CDR3 covers 16 residues. In germline, CDR1 is MNHEY, CDR2 SVGAGI. CDR3 DNA: TGTGCCAGCAGTTACGTCGGGACAGGGGATGTGGAGACCCAGTACTTC. Amino acid sequence: CASSYVGTGDVETQYF.

The J gene is TRBJ1-5, the V gene TRBV28, with TRBD1 matching 7 bases. Germline CDR1 is MDHEN and CDR2 is SYDVKM. V shed 2 bases and J 3 bases; nucleotides not matched to a gene: 7. The length of the CDR3 is 16 residues. The CDR3, as DNA: TGTGCCAGCAGTTTACTCAGGGGGGACTCCAATCAGCCCCAGCATTTT. Amino acids: CASSLLRGDSNQPQHF.

This clone turned up a few times. This chain uses TRBV4-1 with TRBJ2-6; TRBD1 agrees at 7 bases. The CDR3 spans 17 residues. V was pared by 1 base and J by 0 bases, with 3 bases of the junction left unmatched. In germline, CDR1 is MGHRA, CDR2 YSYEKL. The CDR3 region is CASSQVPGGSGANVLTF. For the CDR3, the DNA is TGCGCCAGCAGCCAAGTCCCAGGGGGCTCTGGGGCCAACGTCCTGACTTTC.

CDR3 coding DNA: TGTGCCAGCAGTCACCTCCGGGGAGCGGATCCCTACGAGCAGTACTTC. Amino acid sequence: CASSHLRGADPYEQYF. The rearrangement links TRBV28 to TRBJ2-7, with D tentatively TRBD2 (5 bases). The CDR3 covers 16 residues. Germline V lookup: CDR1 MDHEN, CDR2 SYDVKM. Trimming removed 5 bases from V and 2 bases from J, with 19 bases in between.

This clone is large within its sample. This CDR3 is also generated by other DNA sequences in the sample. CDR3 nucleotide sequence: TGCGCCAGCAGCTTGAATGGCTACAATGAGCAGTTCTTC. Translating it yields CASSLNGYNEQFF. The V gene is TRBV5-1, the J gene TRBJ2-1, with no clear D. Germline V gives CDR1 SGHRS, CDR2 YFSETQ. Trimming took 1 base from V and 3 from J, leaving 5 bases between them. This CDR3 spans 13 amino acids. The whole variable domain, filled in from reference TRBV5-1 and TRBJ2-1, reads KAGVTQTPRYLIKTRGQQVTLSCSPISGHRSVSWYQQTPGQGLQFLFEYFSETQRNKGNFPGRFSGRQFSNSRSEMNVSTLELGDSALYLCASSLNGYNEQFFGPGTRLTVL.

This clone is medium-sized (0.01 to 0.1%) within its sample. V usage is TRBV5-1 and J usage is TRBJ2-7; D uncertain. The CDR3 consists of 13 residues. Germline V lookup: CDR1 SGHRS, CDR2 YFSETQ. Deletions cut 1 base from V and 5 bases from J, with 10 bases between. The CDR3 loop is CASSLNGYDEQYF. CDR3 nucleotides: TGCGCCAGCAGCTTGAACGGGTACGACGAGCAGTACTTC. The full variable domain, with the rest looked up from reference TRBV5-1 and TRBJ2-7, is KAGVTQTPRYLIKTRGQQVTLSCSPISGHRSVSWYQQTPGQGLQFLFEYFSETQRNKGNFPGRFSGRQFSNSRSEMNVSTLELGDSALYLCASSLNGYDEQYFGPGTRLTVT.

This clone occurred a few times. This rearrangement joins TRBV2 to TRBJ2-7; D gene ambiguous. Germline loops: CDR1 SNHLY, CDR2 FYNNEI. CDR3 size: 12 residues. The ends were cut back, 2 bases at V and 3 bases at J, with 5 bases in the middle. The CDR3 here is CASSEFHYEQYF. DNA of the CDR3: TGTGCCAGCAGTGAATTTCACTACGAGCAGTACTTC. The full variable domain, in which reference TRBV2 and TRBJ2-7 provide the parts outside the CDR3, is EPEVTQTPSHQVTQMGQEVILRCVPISNHLYFYWYRQILGQKVEFLVSFYNNEISEKSEIFDDQFSVERPDGSNFTLKIRSTKLEDSAMYFCASSEFHYEQYFGPGTRLTVT.

The sample holds one count of this clone. This chain uses TRBV27 with TRBJ2-7, with D possibly matching TRBD2 (6 bases). The CDR3 totals 14 residues. V lost 4 bases, J lost 3 bases, and 13 bases lay in between. In germline, CDR1 is MNHEY, CDR2 SMNVEV (reference sequence). CDR3 DNA: TGTGCCAGCAGTTCTGGGACTCAGTACTACGAGCAGTACTTC. This codes for CASSSGTQYYEQYF.

This CDR3 reads CASSQENSYEQFF. CDR3 in DNA: TGCGCCAGCAGCCAGGAAAATAGCTATGAGCAGTTCTTC. The V and J genes are TRBV4-1 and TRBJ2-1; D remains ambiguous. Germline V gene lookup returns CDR1 MGHRA and CDR2 YSYEKL. This CDR3 contains 13 residues. V gave up 3 bases and J gave up 8 bases, with 11 bases separating them.

The J gene is TRBJ2-1, the V gene TRBV10-2; 10 bases align to TRBD1. CDR1 is WSHSY and CDR2 is SAAADI in the germline V gene. CDR3 length equals 14 residues. The trim removed 8 bases at V and 7 bases at J, leaving 8 bases unmatched. The CDR3 nucleotides read TGCGCCAGCGCTAGGACAGGGGGTGAGAATGAGCAGTTCTTC. Its protein is CASARTGGENEQFF.

The gene calls are TRBV19 and TRBJ2-1, with 11 bases that match TRBD1. J was trimmed by 9 bases and V by 5 bases; bases with no gene match: 9. Germline-derived CDR1 and CDR2 are LNHDA and SQIVND (reference sequence). This CDR3 has 15 amino acids. The chain's CDR3 is CASSSGTGGFVEQFF. The CDR3 DNA follows: TGTGCCAGTAGTTCCGGGACAGGGGGATTTGTTGAGCAGTTCTTC.

The chain has TRBV18 and TRBJ2-2, with D perhaps TRBD1 (5 bases). This CDR3 contains 15 residues. Germline assignment: CDR1 KGHSH and CDR2 LQKENI. The V end was cut by 8 bases, the J end by 2 bases, with 15 bases between. CDR3 sequence (DNA): TGTGCCAGCCAACCGGCAGGGTCCAACACCGGGGAGCTGTTTTTT. This sequence encodes CASQPAGSNTGELFF.

The chain employs TRBV7-9 and TRBJ2-3; 11 bases are shared with TRBD1. Germline lookup yields CDR1 SEHNR and CDR2 FQNEAQ (reference sequence). The CDR3 sequence is 16 residues long. The V segment lost 5 bases and the J segment 2 bases; nucleotides outside the gene matches: 6. The CDR3: CASSLWTGGVTDTQYF. The CDR3 DNA reads TGTGCCAGCAGCCTATGGACAGGGGGCGTCACAGATACGCAGTATTTT. Variable domain in full (rest from reference TRBV7-9 and TRBJ2-3): DTGVSQNPRHKITKRGQNVTFRCDPISEHNRLYWYRQTLGQGPEFLTYFQNEAQLEKSRLLSDRFSAERPKGSFSTLEIQRTEQGDSAMYLCASSLWTGGVTDTQYFGPGTRLTVL.

The rearrangement uses TRBV7-9 and TRBJ1-2; D ambiguous. The germline V and J ends were trimmed by 3 bases and 2 bases, with 19 bases remaining between them. Germline lookup yields CDR1 SEHNR and CDR2 FQNEAQ (reference sequence). CDR3 length: 17 amino acids. The CDR3: CASSFIGSRDVNYGYTF. DNA for the CDR3: TGTGCCAGCAGCTTCATAGGGTCGCGGGATGTGAACTATGGCTACACCTTC.

The chain uses TRBV10-2 and TRBJ2-2, with D unresolved. Per the germline V gene, CDR1 is WSHSY and CDR2 is SAAADI. This CDR3 region has 13 residues. V was clipped by 1 base and J by 7 bases, with 7 bases between them. The CDR3 nucleotides are TGCGCCAGCAGTGAGTTCGTTGGCGGGGAGCTGTTTTTT. It codes for CASSEFVGGELFF.

The chain carries TRBV4-2 and TRBJ1-1, with TRBD1 as a possible D gene (5 bases). The V gene lost 1 base and the J gene lost 5 bases, with 14 bases spanning the gap. This CDR3 is 15 amino acids long. Per the germline V gene, CDR1 is LGHNA and CDR2 is YNFKEQ. CDR3 nucleotides: TGTGCCAGCAGCCAAGGGGTGGGGGTACGTACTGAAGCTTTCTTT. It yields the protein CASSQGVGVRTEAFF.

The chain joins TRBV11-2 to TRBJ1-1, with 7 bases matching TRBD1. V lost 3 bases and J lost 3; bases outside the gene matches: 7. CDR3 size: 15 residues. Per germline, CDR1 SGHAT and CDR2 FQNNGV. CDR3 coding DNA: TGTGCCAGCAGCTTTCCAAGGGGGCTCGACACTGAAGCTTTCTTT. Its protein is CASSFPRGLDTEAFF.

This clone was counted between two and nine times. This chain joins TRBV6-1 and TRBJ2-5, with 8 nucleotides matching TRBD2. Germline CDR1 MNHNS, CDR2 SASEGT. V shed 7 bases and J 4 bases; nucleotides not matched to a gene: 11. This CDR3 spans 15 amino acids. The CDR3 loop reads CASTDAGGRTETQYF. The CDR3 region has the DNA TGTGCCAGCACTGATGCGGGAGGACGGACAGAGACCCAGTACTTC.

The chain recombines TRBV28 with TRBJ1-1, with 7 bases identical to TRBD1. Germline V lookup: CDR1 MDHEN, CDR2 SYDVKM. This CDR3 spans 14 amino acids. Trimming took 8 bases from V and 3 from J; bases not matched to a gene: 9. The CDR3 reads CASAGQRTHTEAFF. CDR3 in DNA: TGTGCCAGCGCGGGACAGAGAACTCACACTGAAGCTTTCTTT.